Presented here are 20 T cell receptor beta chains from one specimen sequenced in a study of T cell repertoires in cytomegalovirus infection. TCRdb fed the reads into MiXCR, producing one record per CDR3 protein. The sample shows about 900,000 distinct CDR3 sequences, roughly 31% of them seen only once. Their antigens remain unidentified. Source: cultured CD8+ T cells from PBMCs, taken from culture after CMV antigen stimulation. These receptors all stem from a human donor in good health (CMV status not recorded). Some clones in this sample may be carry-over from other donors' samples.

Only one count was recorded for this clonotype. The J gene is TRBJ2-1, the V gene TRBV20-1; 8 bases map to TRBD1. Per germline, CDR1 DFQATT and CDR2 SNEGSKA (reference sequence). CDR3 length: 13 amino acids. V was pared by 3 bases and J by 10 bases, with 8 bases of the junction left unmatched. CDR3 nucleotides: TGCAGTGCTAGGGGTCAGGGGGCTAGGGAGCAGTTCTTC. Its translation is CSARGQGAREQFF.

In this sample, this clonotype turned up a few times. The chain uses TRBV27 and TRBJ1-2, with 7 nucleotides matching TRBD1. The trim removed 5 bases at V and 4 bases at J, leaving 7 bases unmatched. Germline values: CDR1 MNHEY, CDR2 SMNVEV (reference sequence). The CDR3 contains 14 residues. The CDR3 DNA follows: TGTGCCAGCAGTCCGACAGGGAATGCCTATGGCTACACCTTC. Its protein product is CASSPTGNAYGYTF.

V is TRBV2 and J is TRBJ1-1; 10 nucleotides match TRBD1. Germline V gene sequence: CDR1 SNHLY, CDR2 FYNNEI. The length of the CDR3 is 10 residues. The trim removed 11 bases at V and 11 bases at J, leaving 5 bases unmatched. The CDR3 reads CAVGTGAAFF. The DNA of the CDR3 is TGTGCCGTAGGGACAGGGGCGGCTTTCTTT.

The gene calls are TRBV14 and TRBJ1-2, with D hard to call. Trimming left V 0 bases short and J 8 bases short, with 13 bases between. The germline V gene has CDR1 SGHDN and CDR2 FVKESK. The length of the CDR3 is 14 residues. The CDR3 coding sequence is TGTGCCAGCAGCCAAGAATCAGCTCCTAGGGGCTACACCTTC. Translating it yields CASSQESAPRGYTF.

This clonotype has more than one count but fewer than ten. The CDR3 loop reads CASSQVDRTYEQYF. CDR3 coding DNA: TGCGCCAGCAGCCAGGTGGACAGGACGTACGAGCAGTACTTC. V is TRBV4-1 and J is TRBJ2-7; TRBD1 aligns across 7 bases. The V gene end was trimmed by 3 bases and the J gene end by 4 bases; junction bases not matched to a gene: 6. The germline V gene encodes CDR1 MGHRA and CDR2 YSYEKL. The CDR3 extends over 14 amino acids.

The rearrangement links TRBV7-2 to TRBJ1-1; no reliable D call. The CDR3 loop spans 14 amino acids. Germline V gene lookup returns CDR1 SGHTA and CDR2 FQGNSA. V lost 2 bases, J lost 5 bases, and 12 bases lay in between. The CDR3 nucleotides are TGTGCCAGCAGCTTACGGGTAGAGTGGACTGAAGCTTTCTTT. Protein product: CASSLRVEWTEAFF.

This clonotype was counted a few times. The chain has TRBV20-1 and TRBJ2-2, with 8 nucleotides matching TRBD1. Trimming at V came to 3 bases and at J to 7 bases, leaving 7 bases not matched to a gene. The CDR3 totals 14 residues. The germline V gene encodes CDR1 DFQATT and CDR2 SNEGSKA (reference sequence). The CDR3 reads CSASPRGHGGELFF. CDR3 sequence (DNA): TGCAGTGCTAGTCCCAGGGGGCACGGCGGGGAGCTGTTTTTT.

This clonotype was counted only a few times. The CDR3 DNA reads as TGTGCCAGCAGCTTACACAGGGGAGTCGACACTGAAGCTTTCTTT. Protein product: CASSLHRGVDTEAFF. V and J are TRBV7-2 and TRBJ1-1, with 7 bases matching TRBD1. The length of the CDR3 is 15 residues. Germline-derived CDR1 and CDR2 are SGHTA and FQGNSA. Germline trimming cut 2 bases from V and 3 bases from J; bases unmatched to any gene: 6.

This clonotype was found many times. V usage is TRBV7-2 and J usage is TRBJ1-1, with 8 bases lining up with TRBD1. The CDR3 is 18 residues long. Germline V gene data show CDR1 as SGHTA and CDR2 as FQGNSA. The ends lost 0 bases at V and 5 bases at J; junction bases unmatched: 14. CDR3 sequence: CASSLADREGLRRTEAFF. The DNA for the CDR3 is TGTGCCAGCAGCTTAGCGGACAGGGAAGGGCTTAGAAGGACTGAAGCTTTCTTT.

This clonotype was observed at least ten times. J is TRBJ1-4 and V is TRBV7-9; D possibly corresponds to TRBD1 (6 bases). Germline V gives CDR1 SEHNR, CDR2 FQNEAQ (reference sequence). This CDR3 spans 12 amino acids. V lost 3 bases, J lost 8 bases, and 7 bases lay in between. The CDR3 loop reads CASSFRGEKLFF. DNA of the CDR3: TGTGCCAGCAGCTTCAGGGGAGAAAAACTGTTTTTT.

This clonotype has ten or more counts. The chain carries TRBV7-2 and TRBJ1-5, with 7 bases matching TRBD1. The CDR3 has 16 amino acids. J was trimmed by 2 bases and V by 4 bases; bases with no gene match: 8. Germline values: CDR1 SGHTA, CDR2 FQGNSA. CDR3 nucleotides: TGTGCCAGCAGCTCTACAGGGGACTTTGGCAATCAGCCCCAGCATTTT. Translation: CASSSTGDFGNQPQHF.

This clonotype showed up just a few times. V and J are TRBV6-2 or TRBV6-3 and TRBJ2-3; tentatively, D is TRBD1 or TRBD2 (6 bases each). Germline CDR1 is MNHEY and CDR2 is SVGEGT. The CDR3 consists of 14 residues. Between the trimmed V and J ends, which lost 2 bases and 5 bases, there was a span of 11 bases. CDR3 in DNA: TGTGCCAGCAGTTACGGAGGGGGAGGAGATACGCAGTATTTT. Translated: CASSYGGGGDTQYF.

Concerning this clonotype itself: A much more abundant neighbour one base away suggests this may be a read error. The chain joins TRBV6-5 to TRBJ2-6; 9 bases agree with TRBD1. The length of the CDR3 is 15 residues. The germline CDR1 and CDR2 sequences are MNHEY and SVGAGI. In nucleotides, the CDR3 is TGTGCCACGGGACAGGGTAATTCTGGGACCAACGTCCTGACTTTC. Protein sequence: CATGQGNSGTNVLTF.

The chain recombines TRBV7-3 with TRBJ2-1, with D possibly being TRBD2 (7 bases). V lost 0 bases to trimming and J lost 9 bases, with 18 bases between them. The CDR3 runs 16 residues. CDR1 and CDR2 from the germline V gene are SGHTA and FQGTGA. This CDR3 is CASSLTLGGGPVEQFF. The CDR3 DNA follows: TGTGCCAGCAGCTTAACTTTGGGGGGGGGCCCCGTTGAGCAGTTCTTC.

This chain uses TRBV3-1 with TRBJ2-1, with TRBD2 matching over 7 bases. The CDR3 extends over 16 amino acids. Unmatched junction bases numbered 8, after V lost 4 bases and J lost 2 bases. The V gene's germline CDR1 is LGHDT and CDR2 YNNKEL (reference sequence). The CDR3 region is CASSPLQRGAYNEQFF. DNA of the CDR3: TGTGCCAGCAGCCCTTTACAGCGGGGAGCCTACAATGAGCAGTTCTTC.

This clonotype was seen a few times. The J gene is TRBJ1-2, the V gene TRBV12-3 or TRBV12-4, with a weak D call TRBD1 (5 bases). The ends were cut back, 3 bases at V and 5 bases at J, with 16 bases in the middle. The CDR3 has 15 residues. The CDR3 loop is CASSFGGPINYGYTF. Here the CDR3 DNA reads TGTGCCAGCAGTTTTGGGGGTCCGATCAATTATGGCTACACCTTC.

This clonotype was counted ten times or more. The CDR3 region is CASSLNGRGYEQYV. CDR3 in DNA: TGTGCCAGCAGCTTAAATGGCAGGGGCTACGAGCAGTACGTC. The chain links TRBV7-8 to TRBJ2-7; possibly TRBD1 for D (6 bases). The CDR3 loop spans 14 amino acids. Trimming stripped 2 bases from V and 3 bases from J, with 11 bases between. Germline CDR1 is SGHVS and CDR2 is FQNEAQ.

This clonotype has only one observation. With a much larger clone just one base away, this may be a read error. Written as DNA, the CDR3 is TGTGCCAACAGCGTGACAGGGGGCGGCTATGGCTACACCTTC. It codes for CANSVTGGGYGYTF. The J gene is TRBJ1-2, the V gene TRBV7-3; 10 nucleotides align to TRBD1. CDR3 length: 14 amino acids. CDR1 is SGHTA, CDR2 FQGTGA, per germline.

At least ten counts were recorded for this clonotype. This chain connects TRBV20-1 to TRBJ2-1; possible D gene TRBD2, 5 bases. V lost 0 bases, J lost 3 bases, and 6 bases lay in between. The CDR3 consists of 13 residues. The V gene's germline CDR1 is DFQATT and CDR2 SNEGSKA (reference sequence). CDR3 nucleotide sequence: TGCAGTGCTAGAGACGGGGACTACAATGAGCAGTTCTTC. It codes for CSARDGDYNEQFF.

The gene calls are TRBV7-6 and TRBJ1-6, with unresolved D. Germline V gene lookup returns CDR1 SGHVS and CDR2 FNYEAQ. The CDR3 has 14 amino acids. The ends were cut back, 5 bases at V and 5 bases at J, with 10 bases in the middle. Written as DNA, the CDR3 is TGTGCCAGCAGCCCGCGTTGGGATAATTCACCCCTCCACTTT. The encoded protein is CASSPRWDNSPLHF.